Each of the 12 T cell receptor beta chains below was sequenced from the same sample in a study of T cell changes during pregnancy in multiple sclerosis. TCRdb's table, derived via immunoSEQ multiplex PCR, lists solely in-frame clones and lacks some. There are 60,000 or so clones in the sample; about 91% occur only once, and around 0.9% lies in the top ten. The specimen comprised peripheral blood, sampled before pregnancy. The source of these receptors is a female donor with multiple sclerosis, enrolled in a pregnancy study.

This chain uses TRBV7-8 with TRBJ2-1, with TRBD2 matching over 7 bases. V lost 4 bases to trimming and J lost 16 bases; unmatched junction nucleotides: 10. CDR1 and CDR2 (germline): SGHVS, FQNEAQ. The CDR3 consists of 12 residues. Here the CDR3 reads CASSSGGGGSFF. CDR3 bases: TGTGCCAGCAGCTCGGGAGGCGGGGGTAGCTTCTTC.

The gene calls are TRBV19 and TRBJ1-6, with 7 bases that match TRBD1. The germline V gene has CDR1 LNHDA and CDR2 SQIVND (reference sequence). The trim removed 4 bases at V and 5 bases at J, leaving 8 bases unmatched. The CDR3 runs to 16 residues. The DNA of the CDR3 is TGTGCCAGTAGTACCGATGACAGGGCTGATAATTCACCCCTCCACTTT. Its protein is CASSTDDRADNSPLHF.

This rearrangement joins TRBV30 to TRBJ1-1, with D possibly TRBD1 on 5 matching bases. The germline V gene encodes CDR1 GTSNPN and CDR2 SVGIG (reference sequence). Trimming shortened V by 3 bases and J by 2 bases, and 22 bases separated the two germline ends. CDR3 length: 17 amino acids. The CDR3 DNA reads as TGTGCCTGGAGCCCTACCCCGTGGGGCGAAGGAAACACTGAAGCTTTCTTT. This translates into CAWSPTPWGEGNTEAFF.

This clone appeared a single time. The chain links TRBV18 to TRBJ2-2, with 9 bases matching TRBD1. The CDR3 length is 15 residues. V was pared by 4 bases and J by 6 bases, with 6 bases of the junction left unmatched. Germline V gene sequence: CDR1 KGHSH, CDR2 LQKENI. The CDR3 loop reads CASSRRQGEAGELFF. DNA of the CDR3: TGTGCCAGCTCACGACGACAGGGGGAGGCCGGGGAGCTGTTTTTT.

In this sample, this clone turned up once. The chain recombines TRBV6-5 with TRBJ2-1, with a possible D match to TRBD2 (5 bases). Trimming took 4 bases from V and 1 from J, leaving 8 bases between them. Germline lookup yields CDR1 MNHEY and CDR2 SVGAGI. The CDR3 is made up of 14 amino acids. CDR3 loop: CASSFRGSYNEQFF. CDR3 bases: TGTGCCAGCAGTTTTCGGGGTTCCTACAATGAGCAGTTCTTC.

The rearrangement joins TRBV7-9 to TRBJ1-2, with D maybe TRBD1 (5 bases). The V end lost 5 bases, the J end lost 5 bases, and 18 bases lay between the germline ends. Germline V lookup: CDR1 SEHNR, CDR2 FQNEAQ (reference sequence). There are 15 residues in the CDR3. The DNA for the CDR3 is TGTGCCAGCAGCCCTTACGACAGCCGTTTGTATGGCTACACCTTC. Protein product: CASSPYDSRLYGYTF.

This chain joins TRBV6-4 and TRBJ1-6; D is perhaps TRBD1 (5 bases). The CDR3 has 15 amino acids. V gave up 3 bases and J gave up 6 bases, with 12 bases separating them. CDR1 and CDR2 (germline): MRHNA, SNTAGT. The CDR3 protein is CASSETGGSNSPLHF. The CDR3 DNA is TGTGCCAGCAGTGAAACAGGCGGCTCTAATTCACCCCTCCACTTT.

This sequence joins TRBV7-9 and TRBJ1-6; D possibly corresponds to TRBD1 (5 bases). Trimming removed 1 base at V and 0 bases at J, with 16 bases between. Germline CDR1 SEHNR, CDR2 FQNEAQ (reference sequence). The length of the CDR3 is 19 residues. The CDR3 nucleotides are TGTGCCAGCAGCTTAGTCGGTAACAGGCAGAGCTCCTATAATTCACCCCTCCACTTT. This gives the protein CASSLVGNRQSSYNSPLHF.

The chain carries TRBV5-1 and TRBJ1-3; 9 nucleotides match TRBD1. Trimming took 0 bases from V and 8 from J; bases not matched to a gene: 6. The CDR3 runs 15 residues. Germline CDR1 SGHRS, CDR2 YFSETQ. The DNA of the CDR3 is TGCGCCAGCAGCTTGGAACAGGGGGCCCATTACACCATATATTTT. It codes for CASSLEQGAHYTIYF.

The J gene is TRBJ1-6, the V gene TRBV25-1; D is undetermined. Germline lookup yields CDR1 MGHDK and CDR2 SYGVNS. CDR3 size: 14 residues. Trimming stripped 4 bases from V and 6 bases from J, with 10 bases between. The CDR3 DNA is TGTGCCAGCAGTGTAGAGGAGGTTAATTCACCCCTCCACTTT. This sequence encodes CASSVEEVNSPLHF.

V usage is TRBV6-1 and J usage is TRBJ1-4; D not certain. The CDR3 totals 12 residues. V lost 5 bases to trimming and J lost 8 bases, with 9 bases between them. Germline V gene lookup returns CDR1 MNHNS and CDR2 SASEGT. CDR3 bases: TGTGCCAGCAGTCAAATCGGGGAAAAACTGTTTTTT. Its protein product is CASSQIGEKLFF.

The sample holds one count of this clone. The CDR3 bases are TGTGCCAGCAGCTTAAGGGGGTATAGCAATCAGCCCCAGCATTTT. This sequence encodes CASSLRGYSNQPQHF. The J gene is TRBJ1-5, the V gene TRBV11-2, with D possibly being TRBD1 (6 bases). The CDR3 is made up of 15 amino acids. CDR1 and CDR2 from the germline V gene are SGHAT and FQNNGV. V lost 2 bases and J 0 bases, leaving 8 bases between the germline ends.